Listed below are T cell receptor beta chains from one sample, sequenced in a study of blood T cells in healthy people across ages. Using its own MiXCR run on the 5' RACE reads, TCRdb lists one record per CDR3 protein. The sample consists of approximately 1,000,000 distinct CDR3 sequences, less than 50% of them appearing once. The specimen was blood. The origin of the receptors is a woman in her sixties or seventies in good health. CDR3s include the opening cysteine and the closing phenylalanine or tryptophan. A D gene is named only where the DNA matches it firmly. Size values are once, few and many counts, or a class for expanded clones, and some rows have none.

d_call: .
j_call: TRBJ2-7
v_call: TRBV11-2
cdr3_length: 13
clone_size: few
cdr3_aa: CASEAYQGSEQYF
cdr3_nt: TGTGCCAGCGAGGCCTATCAGGGCTCCGAGCAGTACTTC

d_call: .
j_call: TRBJ2-7
v_call: TRBV11-2
cdr3_length: 13
clone_size: .
cdr3_aa: CASSFRDSTGQYF
cdr3_nt: TGTGCCAGCAGCTTCAGAGATTCGACCGGGCAGTACTTC

d_call: .
j_call: TRBJ2-7
v_call: TRBV11-2
cdr3_length: 15
clone_size: many
cdr3_aa: CASSLGGGTTYEQYF
cdr3_nt: TGTGCCAGCAGCTTAGGGGGTGGCACTACCTACGAGCAGTACTTC

d_call: TRBD1
j_call: TRBJ1-2
v_call: TRBV10-3
cdr3_length: 15
clone_size: .
cdr3_aa: CAISEYLQGAFGYTF
cdr3_nt: TGTGCCATCAGTGAGTACCTACAGGGGGCCTTTGGCTACACCTTC

d_call: .
j_call: TRBJ2-3
v_call: TRBV13
cdr3_length: 16
clone_size: .
cdr3_aa: CASSHEGDYSTDTQYF
cdr3_nt: TGTGCCAGCAGCCACGAGGGGGACTACAGCACAGATACGCAGTATTTT

d_call: .
j_call: TRBJ2-2
v_call: TRBV20-1
cdr3_length: 15
clone_size: .
cdr3_aa: CSASEDYANTGELFF
cdr3_nt: TGCAGTGCTAGTGAGGACTACGCGAACACCGGGGAGCTGTTTTTT

d_call: .
j_call: TRBJ2-7
v_call: TRBV7-9
cdr3_length: 14
clone_size: .
cdr3_aa: CASSASGHLYEQYF
cdr3_nt: TGTGCCAGCAGCGCCTCGGGACACCTCTACGAGCAGTACTTC

d_call: .
j_call: TRBJ2-5
v_call: TRBV29-1
cdr3_length: 12
clone_size: .
cdr3_aa: CSVDPLGETQYF
cdr3_nt: TGCAGCGTTGACCCCCTTGGTGAGACCCAGTACTTC

d_call: TRBD2
j_call: TRBJ2-3
v_call: TRBV7-2
cdr3_length: 21
clone_size: .
cdr3_aa: CASSLARRLAGGPPSTDTQYF
cdr3_nt: TGTGCCAGCAGCTTAGCGCGGCGACTAGCGGGAGGGCCCCCCAGCACAGACACGCAGTATTTT

d_call: .
j_call: TRBJ2-5
v_call: TRBV6-9
cdr3_length: 16
clone_size: .
cdr3_aa: CASRSKPADSQETQYF
cdr3_nt: TGTGCCAGCAGATCCAAACCAGCGGATTCCCAAGAGACCCAGTACTTC

d_call: .
j_call: TRBJ1-1
v_call: TRBV20-1
cdr3_length: 15
clone_size: once
cdr3_aa: CSASPPGGMNTEAFF
cdr3_nt: TGCAGTGCATCCCCGCCGGGGGGGATGAACACTGAAGCTTTCTTT

d_call: TRBD1
j_call: TRBJ2-7
v_call: TRBV2
cdr3_length: 13
clone_size: .
cdr3_aa: CASRGQTSYEQYF
cdr3_nt: TGTGCCAGCAGGGGACAGACCTCCTACGAGCAGTACTTC

d_call: TRBD2
j_call: TRBJ2-3
v_call: TRBV6-6
cdr3_length: 16
clone_size: .
cdr3_aa: CASSYPSGFEKNTQYF
cdr3_nt: TGTGCCAGCAGTTACCCTAGCGGGTTCGAAAAAAATACACAGTATTTT

d_call: .
j_call: TRBJ2-7
v_call: TRBV6-2/TRBV6-3
cdr3_length: 14
clone_size: .
cdr3_aa: CASSYSHPSYEQYF
cdr3_nt: TGTGCCAGCAGTTACTCCCACCCCTCCTACGAGCAGTACTTC

d_call: .
j_call: TRBJ2-7
v_call: TRBV10-3
cdr3_length: 14
clone_size: few
cdr3_aa: CAISAWTEYYEQYF
cdr3_nt: TGTGCCATCAGCGCCTGGACTGAGTACTACGAGCAGTACTTC

d_call: .
j_call: TRBJ1-2
v_call: TRBV6-5
cdr3_length: 16
clone_size: .
cdr3_aa: CASSYLPGAGYYGYTF
cdr3_nt: TGTGCCAGCAGTTACCTGCCGGGGGCAGGCTACTATGGCTACACCTTC

d_call: TRBD2
j_call: TRBJ2-3
v_call: TRBV27
cdr3_length: 15
clone_size: .
cdr3_aa: CASSWLAASTDTQYF
cdr3_nt: TGTGCCAGCAGTTGGCTAGCGGCAAGCACAGATACGCAGTATTTT

d_call: TRBD2
j_call: TRBJ2-5
v_call: TRBV5-1
cdr3_length: 14
clone_size: .
cdr3_aa: CASTSGREQETQYF
cdr3_nt: TGCGCCAGCACCAGCGGGAGGGAACAAGAGACCCAGTACTTC

d_call: TRBD1
j_call: TRBJ1-2
v_call: TRBV5-1
cdr3_length: 14
clone_size: few
cdr3_aa: CASSTGQGADGYTF
cdr3_nt: TGCGCCAGCAGCACTGGACAGGGGGCGGATGGCTACACCTTC

d_call: TRBD2
j_call: TRBJ2-5
v_call: TRBV14
cdr3_length: 13
clone_size: .
cdr3_aa: CASSPGPSGLSYF
cdr3_nt: TGTGCCAGCAGCCCAGGACCTAGCGGCTTATCGTACTTC

d_call: .
j_call: TRBJ1-1
v_call: TRBV5-1
cdr3_length: 12
clone_size: .
cdr3_aa: CASSFQGQEAFF
cdr3_nt: TGCGCCAGCAGCTTCCAGGGCCAAGAAGCTTTCTTT

d_call: .
j_call: TRBJ2-7
v_call: TRBV11-2
cdr3_length: 16
clone_size: few
cdr3_aa: CASSPVPQGTSYEQYF
cdr3_nt: TGTGCCAGCAGTCCCGTTCCACAAGGGACCAGTTACGAGCAGTACTTC

d_call: TRBD1
j_call: TRBJ2-5
v_call: TRBV5-1
cdr3_length: 17
clone_size: .
cdr3_aa: CASSRNQGQLIQETQYF
cdr3_nt: TGCGCCAGCAGCCGAAACCAGGGACAGCTGATTCAAGAGACCCAGTACTTC

d_call: TRBD2
j_call: TRBJ2-5
v_call: TRBV7-9
cdr3_length: 17
clone_size: .
cdr3_aa: CASSSTWGLGYQETQYF
cdr3_nt: TGTGCCAGCAGCTCCACGTGGGGACTAGGCTACCAAGAGACCCAGTACTTC

d_call: .
j_call: TRBJ2-7
v_call: TRBV6-5
cdr3_length: 14
clone_size: .
cdr3_aa: CASSYIDRSYEQYF
cdr3_nt: TGTGCCAGCAGTTACATCGACAGGTCGTACGAGCAGTACTTC

d_call: .
j_call: TRBJ2-5
v_call: TRBV7-7
cdr3_length: 15
clone_size: .
cdr3_aa: CASSLAGALGETQYF
cdr3_nt: TGTGCCAGCAGCTTAGCCGGCGCCTTGGGGGAGACCCAGTACTTC

d_call: .
j_call: TRBJ1-6
v_call: TRBV30
cdr3_length: 13
clone_size: .
cdr3_aa: CAWSPGGRSPLHF
cdr3_nt: TGTGCCTGGAGCCCCGGAGGTAGATCACCCCTCCACTTT

d_call: TRBD2
j_call: TRBJ2-4
v_call: TRBV20-1
cdr3_length: 17
clone_size: .
cdr3_aa: CSARDTNVASGWNEQYF
cdr3_nt: TGCAGTGCTAGGGATACCAATGTGGCTAGCGGATGGAATGAGCAGTACTTC

d_call: TRBD1
j_call: TRBJ1-2
v_call: TRBV2
cdr3_length: 16
clone_size: few
cdr3_aa: CASSEAGGQGARGYTF
cdr3_nt: TGTGCCAGCAGTGAAGCGGGAGGACAGGGGGCGCGTGGCTACACCTTC

d_call: TRBD2
j_call: TRBJ2-3
v_call: TRBV4-2
cdr3_length: 18
clone_size: .
cdr3_aa: CASSQAWGGLAGEDTQYF
cdr3_nt: TGTGCCAGCAGCCAAGCCTGGGGTGGGCTAGCGGGAGAAGATACGCAGTATTTT

d_call: TRBD2
j_call: TRBJ2-7
v_call: TRBV29-1
cdr3_length: 15
clone_size: .
cdr3_aa: CSAKGGTSGSYEQYF
cdr3_nt: TGCAGCGCCAAAGGGGGGACTAGCGGGAGTTACGAGCAGTACTTC

d_call: TRBD1
j_call: TRBJ2-5
v_call: TRBV7-2
cdr3_length: 14
clone_size: .
cdr3_aa: CASSVIQGAETQYF
cdr3_nt: TGTGCCAGCAGCGTCATACAGGGGGCAGAGACCCAGTACTTC

d_call: TRBD2
j_call: TRBJ2-3
v_call: TRBV20-1
cdr3_length: 14
clone_size: .
cdr3_aa: CSASSAGGPDTQCF
cdr3_nt: TGCAGTGCTAGTTCAGCGGGAGGACCAGATACGCAGTGTTTT

d_call: .
j_call: TRBJ2-2
v_call: TRBV20-1
cdr3_length: 12
clone_size: few
cdr3_aa: CSSPANTGELFF
cdr3_nt: TGCAGTTCCCCGGCGAACACCGGGGAGCTGTTTTTT

d_call: .
j_call: TRBJ2-4
v_call: TRBV10-1
cdr3_length: 14
clone_size: .
cdr3_aa: CASSAGRGRDIQYF
cdr3_nt: TGCGCCAGCAGTGCGGGCAGGGGACGGGACATTCAGTACTTC

d_call: .
j_call: TRBJ1-1
v_call: TRBV20-1
cdr3_length: 12
clone_size: once
cdr3_aa: CSGIREGAEAFF
cdr3_nt: TGCAGTGGTATCAGGGAAGGGGCAGAAGCTTTCTTT

d_call: TRBD2
j_call: TRBJ2-2
v_call: TRBV29-1
cdr3_length: 14
clone_size: .
cdr3_aa: CSGGTSGANGELFF
cdr3_nt: TGCAGCGGGGGGACTAGCGGGGCCAACGGGGAGCTGTTTTTT

d_call: .
j_call: TRBJ2-7
v_call: TRBV10-1
cdr3_length: 16
clone_size: .
cdr3_aa: CASSELPGDVRYEQYF
cdr3_nt: TGCGCCAGCAGTGAGTTACCGGGGGATGTCAGGTACGAGCAGTACTTC

d_call: TRBD1
j_call: TRBJ2-6
v_call: TRBV5-6
cdr3_length: 17
clone_size: many
cdr3_aa: CASSIRQGAPGANVLTF
cdr3_nt: TGTGCCAGCAGCATCCGACAGGGGGCCCCTGGGGCCAACGTCCTGACTTTC

d_call: .
j_call: TRBJ2-5
v_call: TRBV12-3/TRBV12-4
cdr3_length: 14
clone_size: few
cdr3_aa: CASASLLSRETQYF
cdr3_nt: TGTGCCAGCGCTTCACTCCTATCGAGAGAGACCCAGTACTTC